This T cell receptor beta chain comes out of a study of cytomegalovirus exposure and HLA in healthy donors. Losses at the gene ends were 5 bases for V and 7 bases for J; bases not matched to a gene: 9. Germline-derived CDR1 and CDR2 are SNHLY and FYNNEI. The CDR3 has 16 amino acids. PCR was performed using 60 Vbeta and 13 Jbeta primers. Only in-frame clones appear in the TCRdb table, and some are missing; sequencing was by immunoSEQ multiplex PCR. The repertoire holds roughly 200,000 clones, with approximately 79% as singletons. The chain has TRBV2 and TRBJ1-6; 9 nucleotides align to TRBD1. The specimen sequenced was PBMCs. The sequence was obtained from a man over 45 in good health and CMV-seronegative. CDR3 sequence: CASSLQGALKNSPLHF. Written as DNA, the CDR3 is TGTGCCAGCAGTTTACAGGGGGCTTTGAAGAATTCACCCCTCCACTTT.